The 18 T cell receptor beta chains reported below all come from one sample, sequenced in a study of long-term antiretroviral therapy in people with HIV. This was the immunoSEQ v3.0 assay at survey level. Method: immunoSEQ multiplex PCR; TCRdb's copy keeps in-frame clones and lacks some. The data contain some 30,000 clones, roughly nine tenths of them seen just once; the ten biggest clones take up more than 1%. The specimen comprised unsorted PBMCs, sampled 2 years after starting antiretroviral therapy. These receptors were obtained from a middle-aged man with HIV.

V gene TRBV6-1 combines with J gene TRBJ2-1, with no clear D. The CDR3 has 14 residues. The germline gives CDR1 MNHNS, CDR2 SASEGT. With 3 bases removed from V and 5 bases from J, the gap between germline ends came to 11 bases. DNA for the CDR3: TGTGCCAGCAGTGAGGCTGAGGCCGACAATGAGCAGTTCTTC. Its protein is CASSEAEADNEQFF.

The chain has TRBV19 and TRBJ1-2; 11 bases fit TRBD1. Per germline, CDR1 LNHDA and CDR2 SQIVND (reference sequence). There are 14 residues in the CDR3. V was clipped by 5 bases and J by 8 bases; unmatched bases: 7. CDR3 DNA: TGTGCCAGTAGTCGGGGACAGGGGGGTCGAGGCTACACCTTC. It yields the protein CASSRGQGGRGYTF.

This rearrangement joins TRBV7-9 to TRBJ2-2; maybe TRBD1 (5 bases). CDR1 and CDR2 from the germline V gene are SEHNR and FQNEAQ (reference sequence). V shed 6 bases and J shed 0 bases, with 14 bases lying between them. The CDR3 has 16 amino acids. The CDR3 nucleotides read TGTGCCAGCAGTAAGACAGCCATCACGAACACCGGGGAGCTGTTTTTT. This sequence encodes CASSKTAITNTGELFF. Complete variable domain (other parts from reference TRBV7-9 and TRBJ2-2): DTGVSQNPRHKITKRGQNVTFRCDPISEHNRLYWYRQTLGQGPEFLTYFQNEAQLEKSRLLSDRFSAERPKGSFSTLEIQRTEQGDSAMYLCASSKTAITNTGELFFGEGSRLTVL.

The rearrangement links TRBV6-5 to TRBJ1-5; no definite D call. The CDR3 is made up of 13 amino acids. V shed 1 base and J shed 0 bases, with 1 base lying between them. From germline, CDR1 is MNHEY and CDR2 SVGAGI. The DNA for the CDR3 is TGTGCCAGCAGTTACTTTAGCAATCAGCCCCAGCATTTT. Residues: CASSYFSNQPQHF.

V usage is TRBV6-5 and J usage is TRBJ2-7; D may be TRBD1 (5 bases). V was clipped by 2 bases and J by 0 bases, with 8 bases between them. The CDR3 is 14 amino acids. Per germline, CDR1 MNHEY and CDR2 SVGAGI. The CDR3 loop reads CASSYGRDSYEQYF. CDR3 nucleotide sequence: TGTGCCAGCAGTTACGGCAGGGACTCCTACGAGCAGTACTTC.

This clone was observed once. The V call is TRBV19, the J call TRBJ1-4, with D hard to call. Germline V lookup: CDR1 LNHDA, CDR2 SQIVND (reference sequence). This CDR3 has 15 residues. V lost 2 bases and J lost 8, with 15 bases in between. CDR3 coding DNA: TGTGCCAGTAGTATATGGCCGAGTGGCGACGAAAAACTGTTTTTT. This gives the protein CASSIWPSGDEKLFF.

V gene TRBV28 combines with J gene TRBJ1-3, with 8 bases fitting TRBD1. With V trimmed by 4 bases and J by 3 bases, 2 bases remained unmatched. The CDR3 sequence is 14 residues long. CDR1 and CDR2 from the germline V gene are MDHEN and SYDVKM. The CDR3 DNA is TGTGCCAGCAGTTCAGGGGGCTTTGGAAACACCATATATTTT. Protein: CASSSGGFGNTIYF.

The rearrangement links TRBV6-1 to TRBJ2-1; D not resolved. Germline CDR1 MNHNS, CDR2 SASEGT. V dropped 1 base and J dropped 4 bases, with 17 bases sitting between them. CDR3 size: 17 residues. DNA for the CDR3: TGTGCCAGCAGTGAAGACCCCGGCAGTCCACCGTACAATGAGCAGTTCTTC. Translation: CASSEDPGSPPYNEQFF.

The J gene is TRBJ2-7, the V gene TRBV18, with D possibly matching TRBD1 (5 bases). There are 15 residues in the CDR3. Trimming left V 4 bases short and J 7 bases short, with 20 bases between. Germline lookup yields CDR1 KGHSH and CDR2 LQKENI. CDR3 nucleotide sequence: TGTGCCAGCTCACGGGGCGGAGTGGGCCCGAGGGAGCAGTACTTC. It codes for CASSRGGVGPREQYF.

This clone was seen only a few times. This chain links TRBV6-4 with TRBJ2-1, with 8 bases that match TRBD1. V lost 4 bases and J lost 6; bases outside the gene matches: 8. Per germline, CDR1 MRHNA and CDR2 SNTAGT. The CDR3 has 15 amino acids. The CDR3, as DNA: TGTGCCAGCAGTGCAGGGACAGGAGGTCCCAATGAGCAGTTCTTC. Protein product: CASSAGTGGPNEQFF.

The J gene is TRBJ1-4, the V gene TRBV6-5; D remains unclear. V gave up 2 bases and J gave up 4 bases, with 8 bases separating them. In germline, CDR1 is MNHEY, CDR2 SVGAGI. The CDR3 totals 14 residues. CDR3 loop: CASSYGGDNEKLFF. The CDR3 DNA follows: TGTGCCAGCAGTTACGGTGGGGATAATGAAAAACTGTTTTTT.

This chain links TRBV4-1 with TRBJ1-2, with TRBD1 matching 7 bases. Germline V gene data show CDR1 as MGHRA and CDR2 as YSYEKL. V shed 5 bases and J 0 bases; nucleotides not matched to a gene: 12. The CDR3 spans 17 residues. The CDR3 here is CASSKQAGTAPNYGYTF. For the CDR3, the DNA is TGCGCCAGCAGCAAACAGGCCGGGACAGCACCTAACTATGGCTACACCTTC.

V usage is TRBV7-9 and J usage is TRBJ2-7; D remains unclear. The CDR3 totals 12 residues. Trimming removed 5 bases at V and 1 base at J, with 6 bases between. Germline V gene lookup returns CDR1 SEHNR and CDR2 FQNEAQ (reference sequence). The CDR3 DNA reads TGTGCCAGCAGCGTCACATCCTACGAGCAGTACTTC. Translation gives CASSVTSYEQYF.

This rearrangement joins TRBV18 to TRBJ2-1, with D perhaps TRBD1 or TRBD2 (5 bases each). V lost 4 bases and J 8 bases, leaving 18 bases between the germline ends. The CDR3 sequence is 15 residues long. Germline lookup yields CDR1 KGHSH and CDR2 LQKENI. The CDR3 coding sequence is TGTGCCAGCTCACTCCGGGACCCCGACTCCGATGAGCAGTTCTTC. This encodes CASSLRDPDSDEQFF.

In this sample, this clone turned up once. The genes are TRBV19 and TRBJ1-5, with D possibly TRBD1 on 6 matching bases. V dropped 6 bases and J dropped 0 bases, with 15 bases sitting between them. Germline assignment: CDR1 LNHDA and CDR2 SQIVND (reference sequence). The CDR3 consists of 16 residues. The CDR3 sequence is CASRPRGGFSNQPQHF. DNA of the CDR3: TGTGCCAGTAGGCCACGAGGGGGGTTTAGCAATCAGCCCCAGCATTTT.

This clone was counted once. The rearrangement links TRBV28 to TRBJ2-1; possible D gene TRBD1, 6 bases. CDR3 length: 15 residues. The V end was cut by 6 bases, the J end by 0 bases, with 12 bases between. Germline V gene data show CDR1 as MDHEN and CDR2 as SYDVKM. The CDR3 sequence: CASSHTGSSYNEQFF. CDR3 DNA: TGTGCCAGCAGCCATACAGGGAGCTCCTACAATGAGCAGTTCTTC.

The V and J genes are TRBV18 and TRBJ1-1; TRBD1 is a possible D gene (5 bases). This CDR3 contains 10 residues. Germline CDR1 is KGHSH and CDR2 is LQKENI. With 10 bases removed from V and 10 bases from J, the gap between germline ends came to 13 bases. The CDR3, as DNA: TGTGCCACCCTGCGCGGGGGAGCTTTCTTT. Protein sequence: CATLRGGAFF.

The chain couples TRBV4-3 to TRBJ1-2, with 8 bases that match TRBD1. This CDR3 contains 15 residues. V dropped 1 base and J dropped 4; count of bases not matched to a gene: 5. Germline CDR1 reads LGHNA; CDR2 reads YSLEER. CDR3 in amino acids: CASSQVAGGSYGYTF. As DNA, the CDR3 is TGCGCCAGCAGCCAAGTAGCAGGGGGCAGCTATGGCTACACCTTC.